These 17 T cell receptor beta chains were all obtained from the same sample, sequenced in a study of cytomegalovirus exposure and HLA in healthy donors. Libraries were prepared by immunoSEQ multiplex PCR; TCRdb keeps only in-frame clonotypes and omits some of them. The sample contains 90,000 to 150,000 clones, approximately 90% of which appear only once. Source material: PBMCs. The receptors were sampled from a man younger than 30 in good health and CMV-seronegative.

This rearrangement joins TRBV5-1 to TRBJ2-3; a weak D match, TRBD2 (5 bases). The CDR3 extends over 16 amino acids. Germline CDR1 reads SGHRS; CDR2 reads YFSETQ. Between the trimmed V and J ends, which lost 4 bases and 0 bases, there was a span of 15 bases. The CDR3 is CASSLDGIYSTDTQYF. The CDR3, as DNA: TGCGCCAGCAGCCTGGACGGGATTTACAGCACAGATACGCAGTATTTT.

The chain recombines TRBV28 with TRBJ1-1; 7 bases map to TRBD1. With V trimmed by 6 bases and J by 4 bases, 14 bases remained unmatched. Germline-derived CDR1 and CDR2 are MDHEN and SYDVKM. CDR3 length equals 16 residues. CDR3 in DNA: TGTGCCAGCAGACCGGGACAGCCCCATGTAGGCACTGAAGCTTTCTTT. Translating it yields CASRPGQPHVGTEAFF.

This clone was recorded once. The CDR3 coding sequence is TGTGCCAGCAGCCCGACTAGCGGGAGGACCCGCGCTGAGCAGTTCTTC. It translates to CASSPTSGRTRAEQFF. This sequence joins TRBV7-9 and TRBJ2-1, with TRBD2 matching 13 bases. The CDR3 is 16 residues long. Trimming at V came to 5 bases and at J to 9 bases, leaving 10 bases not matched to a gene. Germline V gives CDR1 SEHNR, CDR2 FQNEAQ (reference sequence).

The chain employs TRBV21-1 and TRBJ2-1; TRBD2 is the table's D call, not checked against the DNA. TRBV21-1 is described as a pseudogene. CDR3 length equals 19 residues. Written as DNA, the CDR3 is TGTGCCAGCAGCAAAAAACTGAGGGCTAGCAGAAGCTCCTACAATGAGCAGTTCTTC. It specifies CASSKKLRASRSSYNEQFF.

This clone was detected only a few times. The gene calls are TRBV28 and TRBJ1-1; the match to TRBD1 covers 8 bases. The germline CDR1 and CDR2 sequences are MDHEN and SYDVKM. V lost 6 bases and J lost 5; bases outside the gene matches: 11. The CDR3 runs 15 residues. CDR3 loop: CASRRTGTGQTEAFF. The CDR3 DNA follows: TGTGCCAGCAGACGTACTGGGACAGGTCAGACTGAAGCTTTCTTT. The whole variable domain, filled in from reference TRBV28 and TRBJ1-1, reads DVKVTQSSRYLVKRTGEKVFLECVQDMDHENMFWYRQDPGLGLRLIYFSYDVKMKEKGDIPEGYSVSREKKERFSLILESASTNQTSMYLCASRRTGTGQTEAFFGQGTRLTVV.

In DNA form, the CDR3 reads TGTGCCAGCGATGGGACAGGGTTCTACAATGAGCAGTTCTTC. Encoded protein: CASDGTGFYNEQFF. The genes are TRBV7-2 and TRBJ2-1, with 9 bases fitting TRBD1. This CDR3 comprises 14 residues. Germline V gives CDR1 SGHTA, CDR2 FQGNSA. Trimming cost V 8 bases and J 3 bases; bases outside gene matches: 5. Full variable domain (outside the CDR3, taken from reference TRBV7-2 and TRBJ2-1): GAGVSQSPSNKVTEKGKDVELRCDPISGHTALYWYRQSLGQGLEFLIYFQGNSAPDKSGLPSDRFSAERTGGSVSTLTIQRTQQEDSAVYLCASDGTGFYNEQFFGPGTRLTVL.

The CDR3 here is CASTPTGGREKLFF. CDR3 nucleotide sequence: TGTGCCAGCACTCCGACCGGGGGTCGGGAAAAACTGTTTTTT. V and J are TRBV6-5 and TRBJ1-4; TRBD1 is a possible D gene (5 bases). This CDR3 comprises 14 residues. Trimming removed 7 bases at V and 8 bases at J, with 17 bases between. From germline, CDR1 is MNHEY and CDR2 SVGAGI.

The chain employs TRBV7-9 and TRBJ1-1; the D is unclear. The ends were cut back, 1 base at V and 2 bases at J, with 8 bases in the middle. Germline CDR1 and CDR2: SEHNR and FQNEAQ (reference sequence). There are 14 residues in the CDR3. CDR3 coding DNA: TGTGCCAGCAGCTTAGTACGAGAAAACACTGAAGCTTTCTTT. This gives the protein CASSLVRENTEAFF.

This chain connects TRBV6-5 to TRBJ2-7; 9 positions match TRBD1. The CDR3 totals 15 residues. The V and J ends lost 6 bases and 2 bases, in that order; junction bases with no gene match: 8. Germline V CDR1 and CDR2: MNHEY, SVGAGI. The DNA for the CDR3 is TGTGCCAGCAGCACTGGGACAGGGATACCCTACGAGCAGTACTTC. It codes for CASSTGTGIPYEQYF.

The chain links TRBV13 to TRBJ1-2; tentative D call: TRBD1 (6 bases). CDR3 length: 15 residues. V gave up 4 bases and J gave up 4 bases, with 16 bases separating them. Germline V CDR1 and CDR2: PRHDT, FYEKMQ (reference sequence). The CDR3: CASSYQGNPSYGYTF. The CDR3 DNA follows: TGTGCCAGCAGCTACCAGGGGAACCCTAGCTATGGCTACACCTTC.

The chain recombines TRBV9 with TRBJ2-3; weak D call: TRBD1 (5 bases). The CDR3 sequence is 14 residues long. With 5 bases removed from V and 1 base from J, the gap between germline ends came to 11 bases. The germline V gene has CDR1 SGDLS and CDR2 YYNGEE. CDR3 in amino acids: CASSKKGGTDTQYF. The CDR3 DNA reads TGTGCCAGCAGTAAAAAAGGGGGCACAGATACGCAGTATTTT.

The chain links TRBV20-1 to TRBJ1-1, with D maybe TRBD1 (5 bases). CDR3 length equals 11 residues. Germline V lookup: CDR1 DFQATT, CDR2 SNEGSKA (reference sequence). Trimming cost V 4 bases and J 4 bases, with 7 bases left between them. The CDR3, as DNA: TGCAGTGCTATGGGGGGCACTGAAGCTTTCTTT. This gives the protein CSAMGGTEAFF.

The CDR3, as DNA: TGTGCCAGCAGCCAACAGGGACTAGCGGGAGTTGCCGGGGAGCTGTTTTTT. Protein product: CASSQQGLAGVAGELFF. This chain links TRBV7-8 with TRBJ2-2; 14 nucleotides match TRBD2. V was clipped by 5 bases and J by 6 bases; unmatched bases: 8. This CDR3 has 17 residues. Germline CDR1 and CDR2: SGHVS and FQNEAQ.

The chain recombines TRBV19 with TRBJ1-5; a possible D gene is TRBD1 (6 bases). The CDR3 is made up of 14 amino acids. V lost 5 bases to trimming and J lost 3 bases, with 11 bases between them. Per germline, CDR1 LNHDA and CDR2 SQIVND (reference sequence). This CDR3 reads CASSLDRINQPQHF. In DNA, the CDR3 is TGTGCCAGTAGTCTTGACAGGATCAATCAGCCCCAGCATTTT.

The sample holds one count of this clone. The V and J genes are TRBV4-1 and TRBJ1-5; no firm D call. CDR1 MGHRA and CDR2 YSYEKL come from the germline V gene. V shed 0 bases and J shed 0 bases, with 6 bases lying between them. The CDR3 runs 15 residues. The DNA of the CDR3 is TGCGCCAGCAGCCAAGAACCAGATAGCAATCAGCCCCAGCATTTT. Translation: CASSQEPDSNQPQHF.

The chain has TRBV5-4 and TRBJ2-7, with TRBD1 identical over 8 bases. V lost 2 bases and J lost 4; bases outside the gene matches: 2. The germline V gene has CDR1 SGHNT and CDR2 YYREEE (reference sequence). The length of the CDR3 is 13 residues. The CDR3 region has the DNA TGTGCCAGCAGCTTCCAGGGGGCTTACGAGCAGTACTTC. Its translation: CASSFQGAYEQYF.

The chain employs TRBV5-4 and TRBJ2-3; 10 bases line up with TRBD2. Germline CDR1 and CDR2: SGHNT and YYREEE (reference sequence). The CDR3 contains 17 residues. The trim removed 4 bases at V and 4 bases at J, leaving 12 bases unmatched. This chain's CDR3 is CASSHYSGGTNADTQYF. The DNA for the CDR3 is TGTGCCAGCAGCCACTATAGCGGGGGGACCAATGCAGATACGCAGTATTTT.